This T cell receptor (beta chain) was obtained from a study of cytomegalovirus exposure and HLA in healthy donors. Study-level background: Assignment to the Caucasian-associated ancestry cluster applied to more than 75% of the roughly 400 genotyped donors. Study-wide findings and caveats: A missense DCLRE1C variant was associated with V- and J-gene trimming of TCR beta chains in a later analysis, and an independent cohort replicated the association.

Though nominally healthy at sampling, donors likely had unrecorded immune exposures. In its sample, this clone was seen a few times. Its antigen is unknown. PCR was performed using 60 Vbeta and 13 Jbeta primers. Sequencing was performed with immunoSEQ multiplex PCR; in TCRdb, only in-frame clones are kept and a portion is missing. The table includes approximately 250,000 clones, around 80% detected once. The germline CDR1 and CDR2 sequences are LGHNA and YNFKEQ. J was trimmed by 3 bases and V by 3 bases; bases with no gene match: 13. The CDR3 has 17 residues. The J gene is TRBJ2-7, the V gene TRBV4-2, with TRBD2 matching 8 bases. Sequenced material: PBMCs. The sequence came from a boy younger than 18 in good health and CMV-seronegative. CDR3 sequence reads: CASSHTVAGGDFYEQYF. DNA of the CDR3: TGTGCCAGCAGCCATACCGTTGCGGGAGGAGACTTCTACGAGCAGTACTTC.